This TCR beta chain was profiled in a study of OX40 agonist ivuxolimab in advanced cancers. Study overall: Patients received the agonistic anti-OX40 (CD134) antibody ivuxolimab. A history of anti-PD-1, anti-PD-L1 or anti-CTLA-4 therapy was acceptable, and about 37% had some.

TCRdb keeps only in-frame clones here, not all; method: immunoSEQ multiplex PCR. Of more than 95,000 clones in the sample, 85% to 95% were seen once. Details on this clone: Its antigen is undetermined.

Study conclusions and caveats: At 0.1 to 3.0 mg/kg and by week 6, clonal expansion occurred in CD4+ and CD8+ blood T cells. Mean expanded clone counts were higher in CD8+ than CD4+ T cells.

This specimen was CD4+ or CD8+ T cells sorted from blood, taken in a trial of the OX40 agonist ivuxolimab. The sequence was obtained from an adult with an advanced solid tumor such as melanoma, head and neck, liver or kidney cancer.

The DNA for the CDR3 is TGTGCCAGTAGTGGCCGCTACGACAGGAACGAGCAGTACTTC. Its protein product is CASSGRYDRNEQYF. V and J are TRBV19 and TRBJ2-7; weak D call: TRBD1 (6 bases). CDR3 length: 14 amino acids. V was cut by 5 bases and J by 5 bases, with 16 bases left in between. The germline CDR1 and CDR2 sequences are LNHDA and SQIVND (reference sequence).